This T cell receptor (beta chain) was observed in a study of early T cells in non-severe SARS-CoV-2 infection. The protocol attached unique molecular identifiers to individual cDNA molecules. One entry per CDR3 protein, called by TCRdb with MiXCR from the 5' RACE reads. The sample records 77,000 or so distinct CDR3 sequences, roughly 15% being singletons. The CDR3 spans 14 residues. Trimming left V 1 base short and J 3 bases short, with 9 bases between. Germline V CDR1 and CDR2: SEHNR, FQNEAQ (reference sequence). The TCR comes from an adult who was a healthcare worker with PCR-confirmed SARS-CoV-2 infection or an uninfected control (not recorded which). V gene TRBV7-9 combines with J gene TRBJ1-1; weak D call: TRBD1 (5 bases). Sequencing was performed on whole blood, taken at baseline. CDR3 sequence (DNA): TGTGCCAGCAGCTTAGAGGGGCAGGACACTGAAGCTTTCTTT. Its protein is CASSLEGQDTEAFF.